The rows below give T cell receptor beta chains drawn from one sample of a study of OX40 agonist ivuxolimab in advanced cancers. The protocol was immunoSEQ multiplex PCR, while the TCRdb copy is restricted to in-frame clones and leaves out a portion. The data hold some 19,000 clones, with under 90% observed a single time. The source material was CD4+ or CD8+ T cells sorted from blood, sampled in a trial of the OX40 agonist ivuxolimab. Receptor source: an adult with an advanced solid tumor such as melanoma, head and neck, liver or kidney cancer. Both conserved end residues are part of each CDR3. Each record gives: D gene, V gene, J gene, clone size, CDR3 protein, CDR3 DNA. A D gene is named only where the DNA matches it firmly. Some rows mark clone size as missing; the rest say once, few, many or name a class of expanded clone.

TRBD2,TRBV6-6,TRBJ2-7,NA,CASSQSGSVLEEQYF,TGTGCCAGCAGTCAAAGCGGGAGCGTTCTAGAAGAGCAGTACTTC
TRBD2,TRBV7-9,TRBJ2-1,NA,CASRKRGDSYNEQFF,TGTGCCAGCAGGAAGCGGGGGGACTCCTACAATGAGCAGTTCTTC
TRBD1,TRBV10-3,TRBJ2-7,NA,CAISESTTGGTHEQYF,TGTGCCATCAGTGAGTCAACGACAGGGGGTACCCACGAGCAGTACTTC
TRBD1,TRBV27,TRBJ1-1,NA,CASSLRTGEAFF,TGTGCCAGCAGTTTACGGACAGGGGAAGCTTTCTTT
TRBD2,TRBV11-2,TRBJ2-7,NA,CASSSPSGASSYEQYF,TGTGCCAGCAGCTCACCTAGCGGGGCGAGCTCCTACGAGCAGTACTTC
NA,TRBV6-5,TRBJ2-1,NA,CASSRGGELYNEQFF,TGTGCCAGCTCCCGAGGGGGGGAGCTCTACAATGAGCAGTTCTTC
NA,TRBV6-5,TRBJ1-3,NA,CASSYSPGSGNTIYF,TGTGCCAGCAGTTACTCTCCGGGCTCTGGAAACACCATATATTTT
NA,TRBV28,TRBJ2-5,NA,CASISLGETQYF,TGTGCCAGCATTTCCCTCGGGGAGACCCAGTACTTC
TRBD1,TRBV29-1,TRBJ1-4,NA,CSVADRGLPNYLATNEKLFF,TGCAGCGTTGCGGACAGGGGGCTACCAAACTACCTTGCAACTAATGAAAAACTGTTTTTT
TRBD2,TRBV7-8,TRBJ2-1,NA,CASSLGRGGRHEQFF,TGTGCCAGCAGCTTAGGGCGGGGGGGCCGGCATGAGCAGTTCTTC
NA,TRBV11-3,TRBJ1-5,once,CASRGGQPQHF,TGTGCCAGCAGGGGGGGTCAGCCCCAGCATTTT
NA,TRBV10-3,TRBJ2-3,NA,CAIRTPGDSEDTQYF,TGTGCCATCAGGACCCCAGGGGACTCCGAAGATACGCAGTATTTT
TRBD2,TRBV5-1,TRBJ2-3,once,CASRAGVGPTDTQYF,TGCGCCAGCCGGGCGGGGGTTGGCCCCACAGATACGCAGTATTTT
NA,TRBV10-3,TRBJ1-6,NA,CAITETGGSPLHF,TGTGCCATCACGGAGACAGGAGGTTCACCCCTCCACTTT
NA,TRBV15,TRBJ2-7,once,CATSGQRVLSYEQYF,TGTGCCACCAGCGGTCAAAGGGTACTCTCCTACGAGCAGTACTTC
NA,TRBV19,TRBJ2-1,NA,CASSMGVREQFF,TGTGCCAGTAGTATGGGGGTTCGGGAGCAGTTCTTC
NA,TRBV4-1,TRBJ2-1,NA,CASSRNEGEGSYNERFF,TGCGCCAGCAGCCGGAACGAGGGGGAGGGGTCCTACAATGAGCGGTTCTTC
TRBD1,TRBV2,TRBJ2-7,NA,CASSDLWDRGYEQYF,TGTGCCAGCAGTGATTTATGGGACAGGGGCTACGAGCAGTACTTC
TRBD1,TRBV7-9,TRBJ2-2,NA,CASSPSPGTGDTGELFF,TGTGCCAGCAGCCCTTCCCCGGGGACAGGGGACACCGGGGAGCTGTTTTTT
TRBD1,TRBV6-1,TRBJ1-5,NA,CASSRDSYSNQPQHF,TGTGCCAGCAGCCGGGACAGCTATAGCAATCAGCCCCAGCATTTT
TRBD2,TRBV7-9,TRBJ2-5,NA,CASSLQVAGREETQYF,TGTGCCAGCAGCTTACAGGTGGCAGGGAGGGAAGAGACCCAGTACTTC
TRBD2,TRBV28,TRBJ2-1,NA,CASTPVAGGPWNEQFF,TGTGCCAGTACACCGGTAGCGGGGGGGCCGTGGAATGAGCAGTTCTTC
NA,TRBV28,TRBJ2-4,NA,CASSFTVGEQNIQYF,TGTGCCAGCAGCTTTACAGTTGGGGAGCAAAACATTCAGTACTTC
TRBD2,TRBV11-1,TRBJ2-3,few,CASSFTSGRDTQYF,TGTGCCAGCAGCTTTACTAGCGGGAGGGATACGCAGTATTTT
NA,TRBV27,TRBJ2-7,NA,CASSLGPSGYEQYF,TGTGCCAGCAGTCTTGGACCTTCAGGATACGAGCAGTACTTC
NA,TRBV6-6,TRBJ2-7,NA,CASRSRQDYEQYF,TGTGCCAGCAGGAGCAGACAGGACTACGAGCAGTACTTC
TRBD2,TRBV28,TRBJ2-5,NA,CASTPGLAGVQETQYF,TGTGCCAGCACTCCAGGACTAGCGGGAGTTCAAGAGACCCAGTACTTC
TRBD2,TRBV6-6,TRBJ2-5,NA,CASSLATSGGSETQYF,TGTGCCAGCAGTCTGGCGACTAGCGGGGGTTCAGAGACCCAGTACTTC
NA,TRBV9,TRBJ1-1,NA,CASSVFDLGDSEAFF,TGTGCCAGCAGCGTATTCGATCTCGGAGATAGTGAAGCTTTCTTT
TRBD2,TRBV7-2,TRBJ2-3,NA,CASSLGPLAGGATDTQYF,TGTGCCAGCAGCTTAGGCCCCCTAGCGGGAGGGGCCACAGATACGCAGTATTTT